The 11 T cell receptor beta chains in this list originate from one sample, sequenced in a study of T cells in Graves' hyperthyroidism and ophthalmopathy (dated by TCRdb to between 2017 and 2020). The library came from multiplex PCR. The sample was run on an Illumina HiSeq 2000. The TCR beta CDR3 regions were amplified from the RNA transcripts. The first round of RT-PCR for the TCR CDR3 was performed with the HTBI primer set and the Qiagen OneStep RT-PCR kit. TCRdb reworked the public reads: Q25 trimming with fastp, MiXCR clone assembly, productive beta chains retained. Rows with a matching CDR3 protein are joined into one entry that keeps the most common DNA and genes. Within this sample are approximately 400,000 distinct CDR3 sequences, with less than 15% of them counted one time only. Clones ranked in the top ten supply more than 20% of the sample. The sample was blood. The receptors stem from a man under 40 with Graves' hyperthyroidism that later progressed to Graves' ophthalmopathy.

This clonotype was seen many times. This chain joins TRBV12-3 or TRBV12-4 and TRBJ2-2, with D possibly being TRBD1 or TRBD2 (5 bases each). This CDR3 region has 16 residues. Between the trimmed V and J ends, which lost 2 bases and 0 bases, there was a span of 10 bases. The CDR3 sequence is CASSLRGPANTGELFF. In DNA form, the CDR3 reads TGTGCCAGCAGTTTACGGGGCCCGGCGAACACCGGGGAGCTGTTTTTT.

The rearrangement uses TRBV14 and TRBJ2-5; D remains ambiguous. The CDR3 length is 13 residues. The V end lost 5 bases, the J end lost 7 bases, and 14 bases lay between the germline ends. In germline, CDR1 is SGHDN, CDR2 FVKESK. The CDR3 spells CASSSRALGTQYF. As DNA, the CDR3 is TGTGCCAGCAGCTCCCGGGCCCTGGGGACCCAGTACTTC.

This clonotype has just a few counts. The CDR3 sequence is CASSDRDRVKAFF. The CDR3 DNA follows: TGCGCCAGCAGTGACCGGGACAGAGTTAAAGCTTTCTTT. The V gene is TRBV10-2, the J gene TRBJ1-1; 7 bases fit TRBD1. This CDR3 is 13 amino acids long. Germline lookup yields CDR1 WSHSY and CDR2 SAAADI. V lost 3 bases and J lost 9; bases outside the gene matches: 7.

With regard to this clonotype: An end of the junction does not agree with germline; a read error may underlie this. The V and J genes are TRBV3-1 and TRBJ2-7; 8 bases fit TRBD1. The CDR3 is 16 residues long. The germline gives CDR1 LGHDT, CDR2 YNNKEL (reference sequence). The DNA for the CDR3 is TGTGCCAGCAGCCAACTCAGAGGACAGGGTAATGGCGAGCACTACTTC. Translation: CASSQLRGQGNGEHYF.

This clonotype was seen at least ten times. The chain is built from TRBV28 and TRBJ2-5, with D perhaps TRBD1 or TRBD2 (6 bases each). V gave up 8 bases and J gave up 5 bases, with 18 bases separating them. Germline V gene data show CDR1 as MDHEN and CDR2 as SYDVKM. The CDR3 is 14 amino acids. CDR3 loop: CASELGGGEETQYF. In DNA, the CDR3 is TGTGCCAGCGAACTCGGAGGGGGTGAGGAGACCCAGTACTTC.

The chain combines TRBV20-1 with TRBJ2-7; a weak D match, TRBD2 (6 bases). Trimming took 1 base from V and 0 from J, leaving 19 bases between them. This CDR3 is 17 amino acids long. Per germline, CDR1 DFQATT and CDR2 SNEGSKA (reference sequence). CDR3 protein: CSARGRDGDLSSYEQYF. The CDR3 bases are TGCAGTGCTAGAGGGAGGGATGGGGACCTAAGCTCCTACGAGCAGTACTTC.

This clonotype was counted ten times or more. The V call is TRBV6-6, the J call TRBJ2-1, with 8 bases aligning to TRBD1. Unmatched junction bases numbered 2, after V lost 2 bases and J lost 5 bases. CDR1 MNHNY and CDR2 SVGAGI come from the germline V gene (reference sequence). The CDR3 length is 14 residues. The CDR3 sequence: CASSYQTGDNEQFF. The CDR3 nucleotides read TGTGCCAGCAGTTACCAGACAGGGGACAATGAGCAGTTCTTC.

The chain recombines TRBV6-1 with TRBJ1-4; D perhaps matches TRBD1 (6 bases). Germline V gene sequence: CDR1 MNHNS, CDR2 SASEGT. CDR3 size: 15 residues. The germline V and J ends were trimmed by 5 bases and 7 bases, with 17 bases remaining between them. CDR3 coding DNA: TGTGCCAGCAGTTATGCGACAGGTTCGAGTGAAAAACTGTTTTTT. Amino acids: CASSYATGSSEKLFF.

This clonotype was recorded at least ten times. V usage is TRBV12-5 and J usage is TRBJ2-3; the D is unclear. Trimming left V 0 bases short and J 0 bases short, with 10 bases between. Germline CDR1 is LGHNT and CDR2 is FRNRAP. The CDR3 extends over 16 amino acids. The CDR3 nucleotides are TGTGCTAGTGGTTTGGTAGTTGGAGTTAGCACAGATACGCAGTATTTT. Translation: CASGLVVGVSTDTQYF.

This clonotype was detected only a few times. One end of the junction varies from germline; a read error may be responsible. The V gene is TRBV7-6, the J gene TRBJ1-1; D is unresolved. There are 15 residues in the CDR3. Germline CDR1 and CDR2: SGHVS and FNYEAQ. The CDR3 region is CVSSKTLAAKTEAFF. CDR3 in DNA: TGTGTCAGCAGCAAGACTTTGGCGGCTAAGACTGAAGCTTTCTTT.

There are many counts of this clonotype. The genes are TRBV11-1 and TRBJ1-1; D not resolved. The V gene lost 1 base and the J gene lost 3 bases, with 15 bases spanning the gap. Per germline, CDR1 SGHAT and CDR2 FQDESV (reference sequence). CDR3 size: 16 residues. The CDR3 loop reads CASSLGGWAEDTEAFF. CDR3 DNA sequence: TGTGCCAGCAGCTTAGGAGGGTGGGCCGAGGACACTGAAGCTTTCTTT.